This T cell receptor beta chain was identified during a study of blood T cell repertoires in COVID-19. Overall study: From T cells, B-cell-depleted T cells, or PBMCs came the material, which was cDNA or gDNA.

How the authors handled the data: Amplified reference gene primers provided the basis for estimating nucleated cell counts. Repertoires were generated with immunoSEQ multiplex PCR, while TCRdb's copy carries only in-frame clones and drops some. The V and J calls and clone size come from that table; D and trimming were worked out from the DNA. The sample includes 110,000 to 150,000 clones, roughly 82% of them seen just once. V shed 3 bases, J shed 12 bases, and the junction held 14 bases outside the gene matches. The CDR3 runs to 17 residues. Germline V gene data show CDR1 as LNHDA and CDR2 as SQIVND (reference sequence).

Sequencing input: peripheral blood. This sequence originates from a man between 60 and 75 years old with active or convalescent COVID-19. The chain recombines TRBV19 with TRBJ2-1, with TRBD2 identical over 13 bases. The CDR3 region is CASSIPNPGLAGMRQFF. The CDR3 bases are TGTGCCAGTAGTATCCCTAACCCGGGACTAGCGGGAATGAGGCAGTTCTTC.